Listed here are 10 T cell receptor beta chains from one sample, sequenced in a study of T cell clones after liver transplantation. Method: immunoSEQ multiplex PCR; TCRdb's copy keeps in-frame clones and lacks some. The sample consists of tens of thousands of clones, less than 85% of them appearing once. Sequencing was performed on CD4+ T cells from blood, taken at the 22-month timepoint. All receptors derive from a human patient who received a liver transplant. Some T cells may arise from the graft donor.

The rearrangement joins TRBV7-2 to TRBJ1-5; D not resolved. This CDR3 contains 15 residues. V lost 1 base and J lost 5, with 12 bases in between. In germline, CDR1 is SGHTA, CDR2 FQGNSA. CDR3 coding DNA: TGTGCCAGCAGCTTAGGACCGGGCAGATATCAGCCCCAGCATTTT. The encoded protein is CASSLGPGRYQPQHF.

This chain joins TRBV7-2 and TRBJ1-5; weak D call: TRBD1 (5 bases). The CDR3 sequence is 15 residues long. V lost 4 bases to trimming and J lost 6 bases, with 16 bases between them. Germline V gives CDR1 SGHTA, CDR2 FQGNSA. The CDR3 region has the DNA TGTGCCAGCAGCTCACGGTTGGGGGATGGTCAGCCCCAGCATTTT. Its translation: CASSSRLGDGQPQHF. Full variable domain (remainder filled in from reference TRBV7-2 and TRBJ1-5): GAGVSQSPSNKVTEKGKDVELRCDPISGHTALYWYRQSLGQGLEFLIYFQGNSAPDKSGLPSDRFSAERTGGSVSTLTIQRTQQEDSAVYLCASSSRLGDGQPQHFGDGTRLSIL.

This chain joins TRBV25-1 and TRBJ2-7, with 10 nucleotides matching TRBD1. Trimming took 5 bases from V and 12 from J; bases not matched to a gene: 4. Looked up from germline, CDR1 is MGHDK and CDR2 is SYGVNS. CDR3 length: 11 residues. The CDR3 DNA follows: TGTGCCAGCAGTTGGACAGGGGGTCTGTACTTC. Its protein is CASSWTGGLYF.

The chain recombines TRBV28 with TRBJ2-7, with TRBD2 identical over 7 bases. V lost 2 bases to trimming and J lost 0 bases; unmatched junction nucleotides: 7. CDR3 length equals 16 residues. From germline, CDR1 is MDHEN and CDR2 SYDVKM. CDR3 coding DNA: TGTGCCAGCAGTTTAAGGCTAGCGGAACTCTCCTACGAGCAGTACTTC. Translation: CASSLRLAELSYEQYF.

The V and J genes are TRBV7-7 and TRBJ1-1; D gene uncertain. The CDR3 is 13 residues long. Germline CDR1 SSHAT, CDR2 FNYEAQ (reference sequence). Deletions cut 4 bases from V and 3 bases from J, with 9 bases between. CDR3 region: CASSSEIHTEAFF. For the CDR3, the DNA is TGTGCCAGCAGCTCGGAGATCCACACTGAAGCTTTCTTT.

The V and J genes are TRBV5-1 and TRBJ2-1, with 12 nucleotides matching TRBD1. J gave up 15 bases and V 4 bases, and 11 bases lay outside the gene matches. The germline gives CDR1 SGHRS, CDR2 YFSETQ. The CDR3 consists of 14 residues. The CDR3 is CASSIQEGQGAPFF. CDR3 DNA: TGCGCCAGCAGCATCCAAGAGGGACAGGGGGCTCCGTTCTTC.

V usage is TRBV9 and J usage is TRBJ2-2, with unresolved D. This CDR3 has 14 amino acids. Trimming left V 3 bases short and J 1 base short, with 7 bases between. Germline V gives CDR1 SGDLS, CDR2 YYNGEE. The chain's CDR3 is CASSARWNTGELFF. The CDR3 nucleotides read TGTGCCAGCAGCGCCCGATGGAACACCGGGGAGCTGTTTTTT.

This chain uses TRBV5-6 with TRBJ1-6, with D maybe TRBD1 (6 bases). The germline V gene has CDR1 SGHDT and CDR2 YYEEEE. Trimming took off 4 bases at V and 12 bases at J, with 23 bases between the two ends. The CDR3 runs to 16 residues. The CDR3 spells CASSLGSGARGGPLHF. The CDR3 DNA sequence: TGTGCCAGCAGCCTAGGGTCGGGGGCCCGGGGAGGACCCCTCCACTTT.

The chain uses TRBV29-1 and TRBJ2-1; the match to TRBD2 covers 8 bases. Germline V gene data show CDR1 as SQVTM and CDR2 as ANQGSEA. The CDR3 is made up of 13 amino acids. V dropped 6 bases and J dropped 9; count of bases not matched to a gene: 10. The CDR3 is CSVHKREIREQFF. The CDR3, as DNA: TGCAGCGTCCACAAGCGGGAGATACGTGAGCAGTTCTTC.

The sample holds a few counts of this clone. The CDR3 coding sequence is TGCAGCGTTGGACAGGGGGACGGGATGGGCTACACCTTC. The encoded protein is CSVGQGDGMGYTF. The genes are TRBV29-1 and TRBJ1-2; 9 nucleotides line up with TRBD1. CDR3 length equals 13 residues. CDR1 is SQVTM, CDR2 ANQGSEA, per germline. V shed 4 bases, J shed 8 bases, and the junction held 8 bases outside the gene matches.